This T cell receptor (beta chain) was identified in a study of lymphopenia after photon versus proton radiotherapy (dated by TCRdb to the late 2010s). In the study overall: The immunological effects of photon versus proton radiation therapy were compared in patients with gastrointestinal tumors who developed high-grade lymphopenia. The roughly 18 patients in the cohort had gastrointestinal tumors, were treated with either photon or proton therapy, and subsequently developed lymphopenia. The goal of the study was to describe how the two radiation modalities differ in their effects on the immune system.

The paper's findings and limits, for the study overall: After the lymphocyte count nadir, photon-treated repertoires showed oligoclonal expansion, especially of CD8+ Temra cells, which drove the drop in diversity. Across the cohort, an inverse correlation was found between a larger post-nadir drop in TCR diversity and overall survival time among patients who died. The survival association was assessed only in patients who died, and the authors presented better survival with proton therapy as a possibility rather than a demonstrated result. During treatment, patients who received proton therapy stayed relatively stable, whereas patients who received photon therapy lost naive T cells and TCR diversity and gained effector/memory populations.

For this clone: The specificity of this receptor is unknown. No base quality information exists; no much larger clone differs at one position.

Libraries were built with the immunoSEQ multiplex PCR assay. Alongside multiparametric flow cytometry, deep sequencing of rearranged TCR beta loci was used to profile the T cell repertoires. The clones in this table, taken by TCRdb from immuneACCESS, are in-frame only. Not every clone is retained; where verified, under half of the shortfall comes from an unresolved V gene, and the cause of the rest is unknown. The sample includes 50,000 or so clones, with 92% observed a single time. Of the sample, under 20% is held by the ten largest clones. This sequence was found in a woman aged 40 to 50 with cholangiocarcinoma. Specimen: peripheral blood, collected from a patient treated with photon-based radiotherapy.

The bases read TGTGCCAGCTGCCCTAGGGGCAACTATGGCTACACCTTC. This is translated as CASCPRGNYGYTF. The rearranged chain carries TRBV27 and TRBJ1-2; a weak D assignment points to TRBD1 (5 bases agree). The V end loses 8 bases and the J end loses 2 bases, and a stretch of 12 bases separates them. The germline V gene (reference sequence) yields MNHEY for CDR1 and SMNVEV for CDR2. The CDR3 contains 13 residues, cysteine and phenylalanine counted. CDR3 DNA is the only sequence kept; it has 39 bases, read in frame from the first base.